This passage covers 12 T cell receptor beta chains from one sample sequenced in a study of T cell clonality in common variable immunodeficiency. Clones were read by immunoSEQ multiplex PCR, and TCRdb kept only the in-frame ones, dropping some. This repertoire holds about 64,000 clones, and none appear only once. Sequencing input: peripheral blood mononuclear cells. The receptors shown here come from a person aged 18 to 75 in good health.

This clone has at least ten counts. The CDR3 end lies 3 residues beyond the end of the read and is filled in from the germline J gene. The rearrangement joins TRBV19 to TRBJ2-7, with 9 bases that match TRBD2. Per the germline V gene, CDR1 is LNHDA and CDR2 is SQIVND (reference sequence). The CDR3 runs 15 residues. Trimming took 5 bases from V and 2 from J; bases not matched to a gene: 7. CDR3 DNA, as far as it was read: TGTGCCAGTAGTCAGGGACTAGCCCATACCTACGAG. It codes for CASSQGLAHTYE. The CDR3 reads in full as CASSQGLAHTYEQYF.

This clone was recorded at least ten times. From the germline J gene comes the end of the CDR3, since the read stops 3 residues before it. The J gene is TRBJ2-5, the V gene TRBV5-1; the match to TRBD1 covers 7 bases. V lost 7 bases to trimming and J lost 0 bases; unmatched junction nucleotides: 3. The CDR3 is made up of 13 amino acids. In germline, CDR1 is SGHRS, CDR2 YFSETQ. CDR3 sequence reads: CASSGQNQETQYF. The covered CDR3 bases are TGCGCCAGCTCGGGACAGAACCAAGAGACC.

This clone was detected ten times or more. The CDR3 end falls 3 residues outside the read, so it is completed with the germline J gene. The chain is built from TRBV7-9 and TRBJ2-1, with 12 bases fitting TRBD1. Germline trimming cut 4 bases from V and 6 bases from J; bases unmatched to any gene: 1. Germline V CDR1 and CDR2: SEHNR, FQNEAQ (reference sequence). The CDR3 sequence is 14 residues long. The CDR3 reads CASSWDRGLNEQFF. CDR3 DNA, as far as it was read: TGTGCCAGCAGCTGGGACAGGGGGCTCAATGAG.

In its sample, this clone was seen many times. The DNA ends 3 residues before the CDR3 does, and the rest of the CDR3 is filled in from the germline J gene. This chain links TRBV19 with TRBJ1-2; 9 positions match TRBD1. The germline V gene has CDR1 LNHDA and CDR2 SQIVND (reference sequence). The ends lost 6 bases at V and 4 bases at J; junction bases unmatched: 9. This CDR3 contains 15 residues. The DNA read from the CDR3 is TGTGCCAGTAGCCGAAAGACAGGGGGATCCTATGGC. Translated, it gives CASSRKTGGSYG. The CDR3 in full is CASSRKTGGSYGYTF.

This clone showed up many times. The CDR3 goes on 3 residues after the read ends, and that part is filled in from the germline J gene. This chain uses TRBV13 with TRBJ2-1; 7 bases fit TRBD1. Looked up from germline, CDR1 is PRHDT and CDR2 is FYEKMQ (reference sequence). This CDR3 spans 15 amino acids. Trimming cost V 5 bases and J 1 base; bases outside gene matches: 5. The CDR3: CASSPPGQSYNEQFF. Partial CDR3 DNA: TGTGCCAGCAGCCCGCCGGGACAGTCCTACAATGAG.

This clone was seen at least ten times. The read terminates 3 residues ahead of where the CDR3 ends, so the germline J gene completes it. The rearrangement links TRBV19 to TRBJ1-2; D not resolved. In germline, CDR1 is LNHDA, CDR2 SQIVND (reference sequence). Trimming took 5 bases from V and 3 from J, leaving 13 bases between them. CDR3 length equals 14 residues. CDR3 DNA (partial): TGTGCCAGTAGTTCCCCCGAGGGCTACTATGGC. Protein: CASSSPEGYYG. The complete CDR3 protein is CASSSPEGYYGYTF.

With respect to this clone: The observed sequence ends 3 residues before the CDR3 terminus, with the missing tail filled in from the germline J gene. The gene calls are TRBV19 and TRBJ2-1; 8 bases are a match to TRBD1. The CDR3 length is 15 residues. The V gene end was trimmed by 5 bases and the J gene end by 9 bases; junction bases not matched to a gene: 12. CDR1 is LNHDA and CDR2 is SQIVND in the germline V gene (reference sequence). Incomplete CDR3 DNA: TGTGCCAGTAGTCCCACCGGACAGGGTTTTGTTGAG. This gives the protein CASSPTGQGFVE. The entire CDR3 protein is CASSPTGQGFVEQFF.

This clone was seen repeatedly, ten times or more. Read sequence stops 3 residues before the CDR3 end, and the germline J gene provides the missing end. This chain uses TRBV4-2 with TRBJ1-1; 9 bases map to TRBD1. The CDR3 runs to 16 residues. CDR1 and CDR2 (germline): LGHNA, YNFKEQ. The trim removed 5 bases at V and 4 bases at J, leaving 11 bases unmatched. CDR3 bases read: TGTGCCAGCAGCACCCGGACAGGGGTTCTTGGCACTGAA. It encodes CASSTRTGVLGTE. The full CDR3 protein is CASSTRTGVLGTEAFF.

This clone was detected many times. The CDR3 end falls 3 residues outside the read, so it is completed with the germline J gene. This chain connects TRBV20-1 to TRBJ2-1; TRBD2 aligns across 9 bases. The germline gives CDR1 DFQATT, CDR2 SNEGSKA (reference sequence). The CDR3 spans 14 residues. The V gene end was trimmed by 7 bases and the J gene end by 3 bases; junction bases not matched to a gene: 7. CDR3 residues: CSVRGLAYYNEQFF. The DNA read from the CDR3 is TGCAGTGTCCGGGGACTAGCATACTACAATGAG.

This clone was seen ten or more times. CDR3 residues: CASSSLAGYNEQFF. CDR3 DNA, as far as it was read: TGTGCCAGCAGCTCATTAGCGGGTTACAATGAG. This chain links TRBV7-6 with TRBJ2-1, with 7 bases fitting TRBD2. The read stops 3 residues short of the end of the CDR3; the missing end is completed from the germline J gene. V shed 4 bases, J shed 4 bases, and the junction held 4 bases outside the gene matches. Per the germline V gene, CDR1 is SGHVS and CDR2 is FNYEAQ. The CDR3 length is 14 residues.

This clone occurred many times. The sequenced fragment ends 3 residues before the CDR3 boundary, so the rest is inferred from the germline J gene. The V gene is TRBV20-1, the J gene TRBJ2-2, with 9 bases matching TRBD1. J was trimmed by 7 bases and V by 3 bases; bases with no gene match: 12. CDR1 is DFQATT, CDR2 SNEGSKA, per germline (reference sequence). The CDR3 extends over 16 amino acids. The CDR3 DNA, read in part, is TGCAGTGCTAGCCAGTATGGGGACAGGGCGGACGGGGAG. Translation gives CSASQYGDRADGE. The whole CDR3 is CSASQYGDRADGELFF.

There are many counts of this clone. The DNA ends 3 residues before the CDR3 does, and the rest of the CDR3 is filled in from the germline J gene. The genes are TRBV5-5 and TRBJ2-2; D perhaps matches TRBD1 (5 bases). V shed 0 bases and J shed 7 bases, with 10 bases lying between them. This CDR3 contains 14 residues. CDR1 is SGHKS, CDR2 YYEKEE, per germline (reference sequence). The CDR3: CASSLVQGGGELFF. Incomplete CDR3 DNA: TGTGCCAGCAGCTTGGTCCAGGGCGGCGGGGAG.